These 19 T cell receptor beta chains came from one sample sequenced in a study of T cells in Graves' hyperthyroidism and ophthalmopathy. From RNA transcripts, TCR beta CDR3 regions were amplified. During a first-round RT-PCR of the TCR CDR3, the HTBI primer set was used. TCRdb re-derived calls from the multiplex PCR reads in MiXCR, one entry per CDR3 protein. This table holds under 700,000 distinct CDR3 sequences, more than 45% found once. Specimen: peripheral blood or thyroid tissue (not recorded which). The receptor source for this set is a woman aged 18-35 years with Graves' hyperthyroidism.

In the case of this clonotype: A much larger clone sits a single nucleotide away, making a read error possible. V and J are TRBV7-7 and TRBJ1-1; no clear D gene. Germline CDR1 and CDR2: SSHAT and FNYEAQ (reference sequence). Trimming left V 5 bases short and J 0 bases short, with 7 bases between. The CDR3 runs 13 residues. In DNA, the CDR3 is TGTGCCAGCAGCAGCAATATGAACACTGAAGCTTTCTTT. As protein: CASSSNMNTEAFF. The full variable domain, rest sourced from reference TRBV7-7 and TRBJ1-1, is GAGVSQSPRYKVTKRGQDVTLRCDPISSHATLYWYQQALGQGPEFLTYFNYEAQPDKSGLPSDRFSAERPEGSISTLTIQRTEQRDSAMYRCASSSNMNTEAFFGQGTRLTVV.

CDR3 in DNA: TGCGCCAGCAGGACGACTAGCGGGAACACCGGGGAGCTGTTTTTT. It specifies CASRTTSGNTGELFF. The V and J genes are TRBV5-1 and TRBJ2-2; 9 bases agree with TRBD2. V was clipped by 5 bases and J by 1 base; unmatched bases: 3. The germline V gene has CDR1 SGHRS and CDR2 YFSETQ. The CDR3 length is 15 residues. Full variable domain (remainder filled in from reference TRBV5-1 and TRBJ2-2): KAGVTQTPRYLIKTRGQQVTLSCSPISGHRSVSWYQQTPGQGLQFLFEYFSETQRNKGNFPGRFSGRQFSNSRSEMNVSTLELGDSALYLCASRTTSGNTGELFFGEGSRLTVL.

This clonotype was found many times. The chain links TRBV4-1 to TRBJ1-1, with D perhaps TRBD1 (6 bases). CDR1 is MGHRA, CDR2 YSYEKL, per germline. This CDR3 spans 13 amino acids. Trimming stripped 4 bases from V and 7 bases from J, with 13 bases between. The CDR3 nucleotides are TGCGCCAGCAGCCGAACAGGGTCGGATGAAGCTTTCTTT. Protein sequence: CASSRTGSDEAFF.

This clonotype was seen at least ten times. J is TRBJ2-7 and V is TRBV7-8; 8 nucleotides match TRBD1. The CDR3 is made up of 13 amino acids. With V trimmed by 4 bases and J by 3 bases, 2 bases remained unmatched. Germline loops: CDR1 SGHVS, CDR2 FQNEAQ. CDR3 in DNA: TGTGCCAGCAGCTCGGGACAGGTCTACGAGCAGTACTTC. It specifies CASSSGQVYEQYF. Based on the CDR3 plus reference TRBV7-8 and TRBJ2-7, the full variable domain is GAGVSQSPRYKVAKRGQDVALRCDPISGHVSLFWYQQALGQGPEFLTYFQNEAQLDKSGLPSDRFFAERPEGSVSTLKIQRTQQEDSAVYLCASSSGQVYEQYFGPGTRLTVT.

The table lists this clonotype with many counts. V usage is TRBV2 and J usage is TRBJ1-2, with D unresolved. The CDR3 runs 15 residues. CDR1 SNHLY and CDR2 FYNNEI come from the germline V gene. The V and J ends lost 3 bases and 3 bases respectively, with 14 bases between them. CDR3: CASSDVSALDYGYTF. The DNA of the CDR3 is TGTGCCAGCAGTGATGTCTCAGCCTTGGACTATGGCTACACCTTC.

This chain joins TRBV7-4 and TRBJ2-7; a possible D gene is TRBD2 (5 bases). Germline V CDR1 and CDR2: SGHVT, SQSDAQ. The CDR3 totals 15 residues. The V and J ends lost 6 bases and 5 bases respectively, with 20 bases between them. This chain's CDR3 is CASSLGEIEDHEQYF. The CDR3 region has the DNA TGTGCCAGCAGTCTTGGGGAGATAGAGGACCACGAGCAGTACTTC.

Worth noting for this clonotype: Possible read error: a much larger clone is one base away. The chain combines TRBV2 with TRBJ2-5; perhaps TRBD2 as D (6 bases). CDR3 length: 13 amino acids. The germline V gene encodes CDR1 SNHLY and CDR2 FYNNEI. Trimming removed 4 bases at V and 7 bases at J, with 13 bases between. CDR3 sequence (DNA): TGTGCCAGCAGTGCCCCGGCACTAGCGACCCAGTACTTC. Its protein product is CASSAPALATQYF.

This clonotype was seen a handful of times. This chain links TRBV12-3 or TRBV12-4 with TRBJ2-3; D not resolved. This CDR3 spans 12 amino acids. Trimming stripped 5 bases from V and 6 bases from J, with 9 bases between. CDR3 loop: CASSLLRDTQYF. In nucleotides, the CDR3 is TGTGCCAGCAGTCTCCTAAGGGATACGCAGTATTTT.

V usage is TRBV13 and J usage is TRBJ1-1; D unclear. Trimming removed 6 bases at V and 6 bases at J, with 14 bases between. Germline values: CDR1 PRHDT, CDR2 FYEKMQ (reference sequence). This CDR3 is 13 amino acids long. CDR3 coding DNA: TGTGCCAGCAGGCTAAAAGGAGGGCCTGAAGCTTTCTTT. Residues: CASRLKGGPEAFF. Supplemented by reference TRBV13 and TRBJ1-1, the full variable domain reads AAGVIQSPRHLIKEKRETATLKCYPIPRHDTVYWYQQGPGQDPQFLISFYEKMQSDKGSIPDRFSAQQFSDYHSELNMSSLELGDSALYFCASRLKGGPEAFFGQGTRLTVV.

The chain couples TRBV7-9 to TRBJ2-7; TRBD2 is a possible D gene (5 bases). Germline V lookup: CDR1 SEHNR, CDR2 FQNEAQ (reference sequence). The CDR3 length is 11 residues. In DNA, the CDR3 is TGTACCGAGGGCGGCGACTACGAGCAGTACTTC. This encodes CTEGGDYEQYF. The entire variable domain, with the rest obtained from reference TRBV7-9 and TRBJ2-7, is as follows: DTGVSQNPRHKITKRGQNVTFRCDPISEHNRLYWYRQTLGQGPEFLTYFQNEAQLEKSRLLSDRFSAERPKGSFSTLEIQRTEQGDSAMYLCTEGGDYEQYFGPGTRLTVT.

The rearrangement joins TRBV20-1 to TRBJ2-7, with TRBD1 matching 9 bases. The CDR3 spans 14 residues. V was pared by 6 bases and J by 1 base, with 7 bases of the junction left unmatched. The germline CDR1 and CDR2 sequences are DFQATT and SNEGSKA (reference sequence). CDR3 in amino acids: CSARQQGASYEQYF. In DNA form, the CDR3 reads TGCAGTGCGCGACAACAGGGGGCGTCCTACGAGCAGTACTTC.

This clonotype was counted ten times or more. The V call is TRBV7-2, the J call TRBJ1-1; a possible D gene is TRBD1 (5 bases). Trimming shortened V by 3 bases and J by 3 bases, and 5 bases separated the two germline ends. This CDR3 comprises 12 residues. Germline loops: CDR1 SGHTA, CDR2 FQGNSA. The CDR3 DNA reads as TGTGCCAGCAGCTTCAGGGACACTGAAGCTTTCTTT. This encodes CASSFRDTEAFF.

The chain uses TRBV2 and TRBJ1-4, with 9 bases that match TRBD1. Unmatched junction bases numbered 8, after V lost 4 bases and J lost 8 bases. This CDR3 region has 15 residues. Germline CDR1 reads SNHLY; CDR2 reads FYNNEI. CDR3 amino acids: CASSANRGPGEKLFF. The DNA for the CDR3 is TGTGCCAGCAGTGCGAACAGGGGGCCAGGGGAAAAACTGTTTTTT.

The V call is TRBV12-3 or TRBV12-4, the J call TRBJ2-7; TRBD2 aligns across 13 bases. The CDR3 is 18 residues long. Unmatched junction bases numbered 15, after V lost 3 bases and J lost 7 bases. CDR3 in DNA: TGTGCCAGCAGTTTCCCCTCTCTCGGACTAGCGGGAGATCGAGAGCAGTACTTC. Its protein is CASSFPSLGLAGDREQYF.

Regarding this clonotype: This could be a read error, since a much larger clone is one nucleotide away. The missing conserved phenylalanine or tryptophan at the end of this CDR3 makes a read error likely. The chain uses TRBV2 and TRBJ2-5; D unresolved. The V end lost 2 bases, the J end lost 5 bases, and 3 bases lay between the germline ends. CDR1 and CDR2 (germline): SNHLY, FYNNEI. This CDR3 has 11 amino acids. DNA of the CDR3: TGTGCCAGCAGTGAAACCGAGACCCAGTACCTC. Translation gives CASSETETQYL.

V usage is TRBV6-5 and J usage is TRBJ2-7; D is possibly TRBD1 (6 bases). The germline gives CDR1 MNHEY, CDR2 SVGAGI. The CDR3 spans 16 residues. V was cut by 2 bases and J by 6 bases, with 20 bases left in between. CDR3 in DNA: TGTGCCAGCAGTTACGTTTGGACGACAGGAAGCGGCGAGCAGTACTTC. Protein sequence: CASSYVWTTGSGEQYF.

This clonotype was found a few times. The V and J genes are TRBV7-9 and TRBJ1-2, with unresolved D. V was cut by 4 bases and J by 0 bases, with 6 bases left in between. CDR1 SEHNR and CDR2 FQNEAQ come from the germline V gene (reference sequence). The CDR3 length is 13 residues. CDR3: CASSSVSNYGYTF. Written as DNA, the CDR3 is TGTGCCAGCAGCTCTGTCTCTAACTATGGCTACACCTTC.

This clonotype was seen more than once but under ten times. V and J are TRBV12-3 or TRBV12-4 and TRBJ2-7; D is unclear. V gave up 4 bases and J gave up 5 bases, with 9 bases separating them. CDR3 size: 12 residues. CDR3 nucleotides: TGTGCCAGCAGTTCCCCGGCCCACGAGCAGTACTTC. Encoded protein: CASSSPAHEQYF.

This sequence joins TRBV2 and TRBJ2-7, with 7 bases fitting TRBD1. CDR3 length: 14 residues. Looked up from germline, CDR1 is SNHLY and CDR2 is FYNNEI. Germline trimming cut 10 bases from V and 4 bases from J; bases unmatched to any gene: 13. The chain's CDR3 is CATSKQGRDYEQYF. In DNA, the CDR3 is TGTGCCACCTCGAAACAGGGGAGAGATTACGAGCAGTACTTC.